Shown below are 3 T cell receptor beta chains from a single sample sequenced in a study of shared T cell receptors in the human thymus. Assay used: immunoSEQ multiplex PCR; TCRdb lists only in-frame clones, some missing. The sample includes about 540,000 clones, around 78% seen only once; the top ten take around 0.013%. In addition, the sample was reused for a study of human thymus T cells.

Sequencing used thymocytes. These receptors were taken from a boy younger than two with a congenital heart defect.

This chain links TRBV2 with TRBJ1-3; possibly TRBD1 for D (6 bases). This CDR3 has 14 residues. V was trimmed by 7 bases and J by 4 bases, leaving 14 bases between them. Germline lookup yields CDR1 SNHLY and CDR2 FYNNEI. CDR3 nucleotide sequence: TGTGCCAGCAAGAACAGGGTTTGGGGAAACACCATATATTTT. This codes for CASKNRVWGNTIYF.

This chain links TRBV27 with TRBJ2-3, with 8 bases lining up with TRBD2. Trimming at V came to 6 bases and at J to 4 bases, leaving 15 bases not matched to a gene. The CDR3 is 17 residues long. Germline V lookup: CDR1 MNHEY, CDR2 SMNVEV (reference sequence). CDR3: CASSQSGGGMVPDTQYF. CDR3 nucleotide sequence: TGTGCCAGCAGCCAATCGGGGGGGGGAATGGTTCCAGATACGCAGTATTTT.

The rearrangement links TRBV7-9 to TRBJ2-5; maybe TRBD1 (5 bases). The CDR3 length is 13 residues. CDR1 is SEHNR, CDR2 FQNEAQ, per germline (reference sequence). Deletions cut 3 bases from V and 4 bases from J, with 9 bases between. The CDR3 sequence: CASSLGQRETQYF. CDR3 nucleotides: TGTGCCAGCAGCTTGGGGCAGCGAGAGACCCAGTACTTC.